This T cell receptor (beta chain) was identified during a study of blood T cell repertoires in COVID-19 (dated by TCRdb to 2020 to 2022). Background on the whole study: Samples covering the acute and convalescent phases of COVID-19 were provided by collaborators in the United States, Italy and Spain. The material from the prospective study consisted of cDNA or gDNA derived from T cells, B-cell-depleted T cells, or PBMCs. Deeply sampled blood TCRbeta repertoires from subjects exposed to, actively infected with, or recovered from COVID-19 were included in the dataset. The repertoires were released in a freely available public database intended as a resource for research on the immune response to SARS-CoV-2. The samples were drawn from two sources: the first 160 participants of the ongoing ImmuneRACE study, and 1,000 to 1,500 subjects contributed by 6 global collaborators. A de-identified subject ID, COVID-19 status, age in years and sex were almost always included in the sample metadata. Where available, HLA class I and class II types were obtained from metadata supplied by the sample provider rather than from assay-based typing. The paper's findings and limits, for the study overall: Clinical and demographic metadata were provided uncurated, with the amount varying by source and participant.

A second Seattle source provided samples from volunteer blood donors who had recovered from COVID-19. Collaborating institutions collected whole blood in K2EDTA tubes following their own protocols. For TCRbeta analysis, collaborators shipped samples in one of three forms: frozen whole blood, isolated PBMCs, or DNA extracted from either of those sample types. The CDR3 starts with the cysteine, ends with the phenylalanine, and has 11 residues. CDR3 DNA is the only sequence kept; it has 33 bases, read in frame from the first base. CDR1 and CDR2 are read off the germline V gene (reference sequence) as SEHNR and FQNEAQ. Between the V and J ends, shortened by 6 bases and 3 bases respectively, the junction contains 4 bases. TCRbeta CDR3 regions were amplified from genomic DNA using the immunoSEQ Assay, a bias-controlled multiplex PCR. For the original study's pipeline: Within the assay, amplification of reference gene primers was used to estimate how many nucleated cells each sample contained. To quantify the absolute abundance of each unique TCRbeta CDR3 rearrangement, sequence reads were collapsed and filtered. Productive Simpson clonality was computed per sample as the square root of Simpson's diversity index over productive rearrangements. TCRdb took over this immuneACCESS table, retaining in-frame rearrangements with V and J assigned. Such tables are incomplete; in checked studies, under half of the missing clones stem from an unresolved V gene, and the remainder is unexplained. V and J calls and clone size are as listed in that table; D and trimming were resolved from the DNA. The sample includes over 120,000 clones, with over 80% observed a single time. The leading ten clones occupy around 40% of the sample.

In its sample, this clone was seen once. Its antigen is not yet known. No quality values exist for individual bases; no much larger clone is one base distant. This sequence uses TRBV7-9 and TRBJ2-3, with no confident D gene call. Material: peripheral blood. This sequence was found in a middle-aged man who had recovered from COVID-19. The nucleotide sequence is TGTGCCAGCAGACGGACAGATACGCAGTATTTT. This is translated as CASRRTDTQYF.